This T cell receptor (beta chain) was observed in a study of PD-1 blockade in classical Hodgkin lymphoma. Relapses following autologous stem cell transplantation were seen in all patients, with brentuximab vedotin exposure varying. Study results and limitations: Whereas CD4+ TCR diversity had risen significantly by C4D1, CD8+ TCR diversity had not. Compared with healthy donors, newly diagnosed patients reportedly showed lower baseline TCR diversity.

Using immunoSEQ multiplex PCR, the repertoire was profiled, and TCRdb retains in-frame clones only, with some absent. The data contain around 58,000 clones, around nine tenths of them singletons. The V gene's germline CDR1 is SGHNT and CDR2 YENEEA. With 5 bases removed from V and 1 base from J, the gap between germline ends came to 20 bases. The CDR3 runs to 17 residues. This clone was observed a few times. No antigen is known for it. The clonotype comes from a human donor with classical Hodgkin lymphoma. The chain is built from TRBV11-3 and TRBJ2-5; TRBD1 or TRBD2 may be the D gene (5 bases each). Sequencing was performed on peripheral blood mononuclear cells (PBMCs), taken at baseline. Written as DNA, the CDR3 is TGTGCCAGCAGCCCCGGTCCCAGGGACGGTAGCCAAGAGACCCAGTACTTC. It translates to CASSPGPRDGSQETQYF.